This T cell receptor beta chain was captured by sequencing in a study of blood T cell repertoires in COVID-19. Libraries were prepared by immunoSEQ multiplex PCR; TCRdb keeps only in-frame clonotypes and omits some of them. Here the sample spans 60,000 to 70,000 clones, over 75% being singletons. The CDR3 has 18 amino acids. V was shortened by 1 base and J by 0 bases, with 17 bases between the two germline ends. The receptor's source is a man aged 80 or over with acute or convalescent COVID-19. The chain joins TRBV5-3 to TRBJ2-1, with a weak D call TRBD1 (6 bases). TRBV5-3 is filed as an ORF, its function uncertain. The specimen was peripheral blood. DNA of the CDR3: TGTGCCAGAAGCTTGTTCTTAATCCAGGGGCACTCCTACAATGAGCAGTTCTTC. The encoded protein is CARSLFLIQGHSYNEQFF.